This T cell receptor beta chain comes out of a study of T cell repertoires in cytomegalovirus infection. Across the study: Public TCR beta signatures were indicative of both CMV infection and a matching HLA type.

Trimming left V 0 bases short and J 5 bases short, with 12 bases between. This CDR3 spans 14 amino acids. Germline V lookup: CDR1 SGHRS, CDR2 YFSETQ. Points from the study as a whole: Ex vivo, HLA-C-restricted CMV-specific TCR beta clonotypes prevailed over the rest of the response.

A remark on this clonotype: The antigen is not known.

TCRdb analysed the reads with MiXCR anew, one entry per CDR3 protein. This table holds roughly 120,000 distinct CDR3 sequences, around 30% found once. This clonotype originated in a human donor in good health (CMV status not recorded). Some clones in this sample may be carry-over from other donors' samples. The chain is built from TRBV5-1 and TRBJ2-7; tentatively, D is TRBD1 (6 bases). The sample here was CD8+ T cells from cultured PBMCs, taken from culture after CMV antigen stimulation. The CDR3 protein is CASSLVSGVNEQYF. The CDR3 nucleotides read TGCGCCAGCAGCTTGGTATCAGGGGTAAACGAGCAGTACTTC.